This T cell receptor (beta chain) was recorded in a study of T cell repertoires and HLA-DP antigens. Concerning this clone: What it binds is unknown.

The CDR3 length is 13 residues. CDR1 SGHTA and CDR2 FQGNSA come from the germline V gene. V shed 4 bases and J 7 bases; nucleotides not matched to a gene: 3. The protocol was immunoSEQ multiplex PCR, while the TCRdb copy is restricted to in-frame clones and leaves out a portion. The sample records fewer than 95,000 clones, more than 75% being singletons. The specimen was CD4+ T cells from PBMCs. This sequence originates from a man aged 45-60 years in good health and CMV-seronegative. This chain uses TRBV7-2 with TRBJ2-1; 8 bases are a match to TRBD1. Here the CDR3 DNA reads TGTGCCAGCAGCTCCGGACAGGGAAATGAGCAGTTCTTC. It encodes CASSSGQGNEQFF.